This T cell receptor beta chain emerged from a study of T cell changes during pregnancy in multiple sclerosis. The assay was immunoSEQ multiplex PCR, and TCRdb's table has in-frame clones only and misses some. The table includes 45,000 to 60,000 clones, approximately 92% detected once. The sequence came from a female donor with multiple sclerosis, enrolled in a pregnancy study. Sequenced material: CD4+ T cells from peripheral blood mononuclear cells, taken in the third trimester of pregnancy.

The CDR3 sequence is CASSLSGQGFYGYTF. The CDR3 DNA follows: TGTGCCAGCAGCTTATCGGGACAGGGGTTCTATGGCTACACCTTC. This chain joins TRBV7-2 and TRBJ1-2, with TRBD1 identical over 10 bases. Trimming cost V 2 bases and J 4 bases; bases outside gene matches: 4. Germline V lookup: CDR1 SGHTA, CDR2 FQGNSA. The CDR3 length is 15 residues.